The 11 T cell receptor beta chains given below trace back to one sample, sequenced in a study of blood T cell repertoires in COVID-19. Measured with immunoSEQ multiplex PCR; TCRdb has only the in-frame clones, and not every one. The sample lists roughly 260,000 clones, roughly 86% occurring once. Sequenced input: peripheral blood. Receptors originate from a man aged 35 to 55 who had recovered from COVID-19.

V is TRBV4-1 and J is TRBJ2-3, with D unresolved. Germline V gene data show CDR1 as MGHRA and CDR2 as YSYEKL. The V and J ends lost 6 bases and 6 bases respectively, with 13 bases between them. The CDR3 has 13 amino acids. The CDR3 loop reads CASSRSLEDTQYF. The CDR3 region has the DNA TGCGCCAGCAGTCGGTCGCTTGAGGATACGCAGTATTTT.

The V gene is TRBV11-2, the J gene TRBJ2-6, with a weak D call TRBD1 (6 bases). The V gene's germline CDR1 is SGHAT and CDR2 FQNNGV. The CDR3 has 17 residues. V lost 0 bases and J lost 2, with 11 bases in between. CDR3 amino acids: CASSLDVAGAGANVLTF. CDR3 in DNA: TGTGCCAGCAGCTTAGATGTGGCAGGGGCTGGGGCCAACGTCCTGACTTTC.

The gene calls are TRBV6-5 and TRBJ1-2; 7 bases line up with TRBD1. The V segment lost 7 bases and the J segment 2 bases; nucleotides outside the gene matches: 7. The CDR3 loop spans 14 amino acids. Germline CDR1 reads MNHEY; CDR2 reads SVGAGI. The CDR3 DNA follows: TGTGCCAGCACCAAGGGGGCGCGGAACTATGGCTACACCTTC. It specifies CASTKGARNYGYTF.

The chain couples TRBV7-8 to TRBJ1-3; no reliable D call. The V and J ends lost 4 bases and 1 base respectively, with 5 bases between them. The germline V gene encodes CDR1 SGHVS and CDR2 FQNEAQ. This CDR3 has 13 amino acids. The CDR3 reads CASSSRSGNTIYF. CDR3 coding DNA: TGTGCCAGCAGCTCGAGATCTGGAAACACCATATATTTT.

This chain connects TRBV7-2 to TRBJ1-1, with TRBD1 identical over 8 bases. The length of the CDR3 is 14 residues. V lost 5 bases to trimming and J lost 5 bases; unmatched junction nucleotides: 7. Germline V gene data show CDR1 as SGHTA and CDR2 as FQGNSA. The CDR3 bases are TGTGCCAGCAGCCAACCAGGGGGCTGGACTGAAGCTTTCTTT. It codes for CASSQPGGWTEAFF.

The V call is TRBV7-2, the J call TRBJ2-5, with 7 positions matching TRBD2. Germline assignment: CDR1 SGHTA and CDR2 FQGNSA. The CDR3 length is 16 residues. V lost 4 bases, J lost 5 bases, and 13 bases stayed unmatched. CDR3: CASSSMGGREGETQYF. Here the CDR3 DNA reads TGTGCCAGCAGCTCTATGGGCGGCAGGGAGGGGGAGACCCAGTACTTC.

This chain links TRBV5-1 with TRBJ2-3; D is possibly TRBD1 (5 bases). The germline CDR1 and CDR2 sequences are SGHRS and YFSETQ. Trimming took 1 base from V and 1 from J, leaving 16 bases between them. This CDR3 has 17 residues. This CDR3 is CASSLWVGQGGTDTQYF. As DNA, the CDR3 is TGCGCCAGCAGCTTGTGGGTAGGGCAGGGTGGCACAGATACGCAGTATTTT.

The chain joins TRBV5-1 to TRBJ2-7; the match to TRBD1 covers 7 bases. CDR1 is SGHRS, CDR2 YFSETQ, per germline. With V trimmed by 2 bases and J by 4 bases, 9 bases remained unmatched. The CDR3 is 15 amino acids. CDR3 region: CASSFFEGAVYEQYF. CDR3 nucleotides: TGCGCCAGCAGCTTTTTCGAGGGGGCCGTATACGAGCAGTACTTC.

The chain couples TRBV7-2 to TRBJ2-1; 7 nucleotides align to TRBD2. The CDR3 spans 14 residues. V was pared by 3 bases and J by 10 bases, with 9 bases of the junction left unmatched. The germline CDR1 and CDR2 sequences are SGHTA and FQGNSA. The CDR3 loop is CASSFNLHGGEQFF. The CDR3 coding sequence is TGTGCCAGCAGCTTTAACCTCCACGGGGGGGAGCAGTTCTTC.

V usage is TRBV9 and J usage is TRBJ2-3, with 7 bases fitting TRBD2. Germline loops: CDR1 SGDLS, CDR2 YYNGEE. The CDR3 sequence is 16 residues long. V dropped 0 bases and J dropped 5; count of bases not matched to a gene: 9. CDR3 coding DNA: TGTGCCAGCAGCGTAGGAATAGCGGGTTTGGGAGATACGCAGTATTTT. This gives the protein CASSVGIAGLGDTQYF.

In the case of this clone: The sample carries other DNA sequences with the same CDR3. In nucleotides, the CDR3 is TGTGCCAGCAGCTTAGCCCAGGGGACCGGGGAGCTGTTTTTT. Amino acids: CASSLAQGTGELFF. The chain joins TRBV7-2 to TRBJ2-2; D is perhaps TRBD1 (6 bases). Germline V gene sequence: CDR1 SGHTA, CDR2 FQGNSA. Trimming stripped 0 bases from V and 5 bases from J, with 7 bases between. The CDR3 is 14 amino acids. The whole variable domain, remainder taken from reference TRBV7-2 and TRBJ2-2, is GAGVSQSPSNKVTEKGKDVELRCDPISGHTALYWYRQSLGQGLEFLIYFQGNSAPDKSGLPSDRFSAERTGGSVSTLTIQRTQQEDSAVYLCASSLAQGTGELFFGEGSRLTVL.